Listed below are T cell receptor beta chains from one sample, sequenced in a study of blood T cell repertoires in COVID-19. The method was immunoSEQ multiplex PCR; TCRdb's version includes in-frame clones alone and lacks a portion of them. Seen here are a few hundred thousand clones, around 89% observed once, and the top ten hold more than 12%. The sequenced sample consisted of PBMCs or T cells enriched from blood (not recorded which). These receptors all come from a man aged 25-45 years who had been exposed to COVID-19. The CDR3 runs from the conserved cysteine through the conserved F or W.

j_call v_call cdr3_aa
TRBJ1-2 TRBV5-5 CASSFAQKSGYTF
TRBJ1-1 TRBV30 CAWSALKGANTEAFF
TRBJ1-1 TRBV12-3/TRBV12-4 CASMLRGDAFF
TRBJ2-1 TRBV27 CASSLTGFNEQFF
TRBJ2-5 TRBV28 CASSFSGKSSQETQYF
TRBJ1-4 TRBV19 CASSSLATNEKLFF
TRBJ1-5 TRBV7-2 CASSPGLYSNQPQHF
TRBJ1-6 TRBV5-6 CASSLESSYNSPLHF
TRBJ1-5 TRBV7-3 CASSPDSNQPQHF
TRBJ2-5 TRBV4-1 CASSLGSTGWGETQYF